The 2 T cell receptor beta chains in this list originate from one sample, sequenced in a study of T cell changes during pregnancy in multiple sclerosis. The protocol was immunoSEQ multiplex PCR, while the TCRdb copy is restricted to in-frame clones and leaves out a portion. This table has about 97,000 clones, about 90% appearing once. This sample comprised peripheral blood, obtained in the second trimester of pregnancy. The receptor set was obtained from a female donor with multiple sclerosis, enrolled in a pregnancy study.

CDR3 in DNA: TGTGCCAGCAGCTTTTTCTGGGCTACAGTCAATGAGCAGTTCTTC. It specifies CASSFFWATVNEQFF. The chain is built from TRBV5-5 and TRBJ2-1, with D unclear. Germline V gene data show CDR1 as SGHKS and CDR2 as YYEKEE (reference sequence). Trimming removed 2 bases from V and 6 bases from J, with 15 bases in between. This CDR3 has 15 amino acids.

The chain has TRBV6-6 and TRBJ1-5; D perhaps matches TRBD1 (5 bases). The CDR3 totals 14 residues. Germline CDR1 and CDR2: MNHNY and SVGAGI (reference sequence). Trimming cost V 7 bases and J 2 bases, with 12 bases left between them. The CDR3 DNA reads TGTGCCAGCATGTACGGGGGACGCAATCAGCCCCAGCATTTT. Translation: CASMYGGRNQPQHF.